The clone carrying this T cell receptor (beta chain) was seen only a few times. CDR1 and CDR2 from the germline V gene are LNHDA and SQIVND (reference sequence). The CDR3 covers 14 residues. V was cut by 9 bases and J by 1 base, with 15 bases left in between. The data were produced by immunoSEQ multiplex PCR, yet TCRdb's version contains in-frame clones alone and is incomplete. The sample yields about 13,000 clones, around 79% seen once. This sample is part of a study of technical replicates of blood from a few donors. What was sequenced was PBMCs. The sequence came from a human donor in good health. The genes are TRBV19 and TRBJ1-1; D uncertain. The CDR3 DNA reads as TGTGCCAGAAAGAGAGAGGGAAAGAACACTGAAGCTTTCTTT. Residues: CARKREGKNTEAFF.